Listed below are T cell receptor beta chains from one sample, sequenced in a study of cytomegalovirus exposure and HLA in healthy donors. The data were produced by immunoSEQ multiplex PCR, yet TCRdb's version contains in-frame clones alone and is incomplete. Altogether about 72,000 clones are present, roughly four fifths being singletons, with the ten largest covering 1.5% to 2%. Sequenced: PBMCs. These TCRs come from a man in his late teens or twenties in good health and CMV-seronegative. Both conserved end residues are part of each CDR3. D genes are given only for firm matches. A clone size is listed for some rows: how often the clone was seen (once, few, many), or a class if it is expanded.

D gene	clone size	V gene	J gene	CDR3 protein	CDR3 DNA
TRBD1	-	TRBV28	TRBJ2-7	CASSLTGTGGSWLYEQYF	TGTGCCAGCAGCCTGACCGGGACAGGGGGAAGTTGGTTGTACGAGCAGTACTTC
-	-	TRBV4-3	TRBJ1-1	CASSQDFNRVGTEAFF	TGCGCCAGCAGCCAAGATTTTAACAGGGTGGGCACTGAAGCTTTCTTT
TRBD1	-	TRBV28	TRBJ2-1	CASGEEDRGDNEQFF	TGTGCCAGCGGGGAGGAGGACAGGGGAGACAATGAGCAGTTCTTC
TRBD2	-	TRBV14	TRBJ2-1	CASSPLPSGGLNEQFF	TGTGCCAGCAGCCCCCTCCCTAGCGGGGGGCTCAATGAGCAGTTCTTC
-	few	TRBV5-6	TRBJ2-1	CASSSLRDLAHEQFF	TGTGCCAGCAGCTCCCTCCGGGACTTAGCCCATGAGCAGTTCTTC
-	once	TRBV5-1	TRBJ2-3	CASSFRTTRIGTDTQYF	TGCGCCAGCAGCTTCCGGACTACTAGAATCGGAACAGATACGCAGTATTTT
-	-	TRBV18	TRBJ2-7	CASSPYPGVSDEQYF	TGTGCCAGCTCACCATATCCGGGAGTGTCGGACGAGCAGTACTTC
TRBD1	-	TRBV4-1	TRBJ2-3	CASSPRQGAVDTQYF	TGCGCCAGCAGCCCACGACAGGGGGCAGTAGATACGCAGTATTTT
TRBD1	-	TRBV30	TRBJ1-2	CAWSSTGGLGYTF	TGTGCCTGGAGTTCCACAGGGGGCCTCGGCTACACCTTC
-	-	TRBV6-1	TRBJ1-2	CASSESTGPNYGYTF	TGTGCCAGCAGTGAAAGCACAGGACCTAACTATGGCTACACCTTC
-	-	TRBV29-1	TRBJ1-2	CSVESTIFYGYTF	TGCAGCGTTGAATCGACAATTTTTTATGGCTACACCTTC
TRBD2	-	TRBV5-4	TRBJ2-2	CASSLYAGGEFTGELFF	TGTGCCAGCAGCTTGTATGCGGGAGGGGAATTCACCGGGGAGCTGTTTTTT
TRBD1	-	TRBV28	TRBJ1-1	CASIETGRYTEAFF	TGTGCCAGCATAGAGACAGGGCGGTACACTGAAGCTTTCTTT
-	-	TRBV13	TRBJ2-5	CASSLARQETQYF	TGTGCCAGCAGCTTGGCTAGACAAGAGACCCAGTACTTC
TRBD2	once	TRBV6-6	TRBJ2-1	CASSSRLAGGREQFF	TGTGCCAGCAGTTCCCGACTAGCGGGGGGGAGGGAGCAGTTCTTC
-	-	TRBV6-5	TRBJ2-7	CASSYSGGAFAYEQYF	TGTGCCAGCAGTTACTCGGGAGGAGCTTTCGCCTACGAGCAGTACTTC
-	-	TRBV6-4	TRBJ1-6	CASSESPGGNSPLHF	TGTGCCAGCAGTGAATCCCCGGGGGGCAATTCACCCCTCCACTTT
TRBD1	-	TRBV5-1	TRBJ1-6	CASSLAPTGATNSPLHF	TGCGCCAGCAGCTTGGCCCCGACAGGGGCAACTAATTCACCCCTCCACTTT